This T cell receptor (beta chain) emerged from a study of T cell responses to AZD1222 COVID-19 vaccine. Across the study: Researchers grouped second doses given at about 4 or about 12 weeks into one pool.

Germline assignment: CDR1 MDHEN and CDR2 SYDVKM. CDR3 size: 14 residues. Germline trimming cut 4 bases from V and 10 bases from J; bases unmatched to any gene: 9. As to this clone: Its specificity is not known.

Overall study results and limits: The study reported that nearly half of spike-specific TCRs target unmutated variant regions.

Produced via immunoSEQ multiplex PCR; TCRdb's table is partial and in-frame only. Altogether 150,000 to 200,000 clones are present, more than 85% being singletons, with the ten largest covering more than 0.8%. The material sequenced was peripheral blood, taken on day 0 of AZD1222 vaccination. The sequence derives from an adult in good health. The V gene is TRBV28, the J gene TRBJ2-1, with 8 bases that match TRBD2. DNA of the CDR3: TGTGCCAGCAGTTCTGGCGGGGGGCTACGGGAGCAGTTCTTC. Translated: CASSSGGGLREQFF.